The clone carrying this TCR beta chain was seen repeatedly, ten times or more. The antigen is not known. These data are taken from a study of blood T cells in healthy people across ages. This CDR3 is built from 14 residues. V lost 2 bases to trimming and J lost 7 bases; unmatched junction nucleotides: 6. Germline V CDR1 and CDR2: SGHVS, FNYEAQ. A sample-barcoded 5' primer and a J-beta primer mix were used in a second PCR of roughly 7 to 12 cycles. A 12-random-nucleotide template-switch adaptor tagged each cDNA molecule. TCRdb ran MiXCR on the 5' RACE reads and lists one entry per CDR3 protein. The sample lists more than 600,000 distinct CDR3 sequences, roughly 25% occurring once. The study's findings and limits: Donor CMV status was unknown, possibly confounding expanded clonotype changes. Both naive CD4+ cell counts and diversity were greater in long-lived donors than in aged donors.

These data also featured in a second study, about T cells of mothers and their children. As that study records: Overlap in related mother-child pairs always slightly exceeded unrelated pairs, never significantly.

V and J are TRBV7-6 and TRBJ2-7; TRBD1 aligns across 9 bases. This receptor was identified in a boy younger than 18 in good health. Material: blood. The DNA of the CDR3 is TGTGCCAGCAGCTTAAGTGGGACAGGGAGGGAGCAGTACTTC. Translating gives CASSLSGTGREQYF.